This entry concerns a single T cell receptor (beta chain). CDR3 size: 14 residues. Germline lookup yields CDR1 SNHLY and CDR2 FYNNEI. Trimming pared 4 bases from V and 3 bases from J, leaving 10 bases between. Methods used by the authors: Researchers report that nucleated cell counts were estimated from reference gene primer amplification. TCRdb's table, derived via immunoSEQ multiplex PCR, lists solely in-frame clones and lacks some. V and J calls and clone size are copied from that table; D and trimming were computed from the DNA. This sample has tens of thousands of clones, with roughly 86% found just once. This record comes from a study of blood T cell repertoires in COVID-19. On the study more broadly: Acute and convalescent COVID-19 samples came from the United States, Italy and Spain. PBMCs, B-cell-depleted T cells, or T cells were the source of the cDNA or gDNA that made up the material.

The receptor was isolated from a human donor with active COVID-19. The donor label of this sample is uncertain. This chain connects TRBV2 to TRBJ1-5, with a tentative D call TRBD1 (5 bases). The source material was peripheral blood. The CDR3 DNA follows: TGTGCCAGCAGTGGACAGACCCCCAATCAGCCCCAGCATTTT. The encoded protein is CASSGQTPNQPQHF.